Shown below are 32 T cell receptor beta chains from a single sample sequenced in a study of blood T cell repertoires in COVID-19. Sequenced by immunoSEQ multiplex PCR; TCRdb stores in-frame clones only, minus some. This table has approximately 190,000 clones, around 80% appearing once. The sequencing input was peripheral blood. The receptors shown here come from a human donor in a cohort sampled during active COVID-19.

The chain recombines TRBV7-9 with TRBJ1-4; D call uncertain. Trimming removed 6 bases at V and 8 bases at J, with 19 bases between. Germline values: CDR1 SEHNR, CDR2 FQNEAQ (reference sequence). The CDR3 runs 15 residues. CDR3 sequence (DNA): TGTGCCAGCAGACAGAGCAACGGGGTTGGGGAAAAACTGTTTTTT. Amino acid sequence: CASRQSNGVGEKLFF.

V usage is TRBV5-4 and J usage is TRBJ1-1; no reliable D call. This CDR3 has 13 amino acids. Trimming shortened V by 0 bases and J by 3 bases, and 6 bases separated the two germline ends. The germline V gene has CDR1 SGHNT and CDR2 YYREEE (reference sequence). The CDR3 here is CASSLVEYTEAFF. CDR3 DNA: TGTGCCAGCAGCTTGGTTGAGTACACTGAAGCTTTCTTT.

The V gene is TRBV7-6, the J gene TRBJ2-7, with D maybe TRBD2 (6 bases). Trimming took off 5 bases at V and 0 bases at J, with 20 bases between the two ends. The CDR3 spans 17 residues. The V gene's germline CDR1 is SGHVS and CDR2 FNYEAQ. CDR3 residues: CASSPLPGTAGSYEQYF. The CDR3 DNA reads TGTGCCAGCAGCCCCTTACCCGGGACTGCTGGCTCCTACGAGCAGTACTTC. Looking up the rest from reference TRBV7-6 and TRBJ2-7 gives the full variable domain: GAGVSQSPRYKVTKRGQDVALRCDPISGHVSLYWYRQALGQGPEFLTYFNYEAQQDKSGLPNDRFSAERPEGSISTLTIQRTEQRDSAMYRCASSPLPGTAGSYEQYFGPGTRLTVT.

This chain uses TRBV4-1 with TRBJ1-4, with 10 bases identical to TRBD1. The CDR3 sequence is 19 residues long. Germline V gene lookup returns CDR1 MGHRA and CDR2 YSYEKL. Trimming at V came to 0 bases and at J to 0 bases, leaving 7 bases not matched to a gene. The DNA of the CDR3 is TGCGCCAGCAGCCAAGACCGACAGGGGGCCAGGACAACTAATGAAAAACTGTTTTTT. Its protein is CASSQDRQGARTTNEKLFF.

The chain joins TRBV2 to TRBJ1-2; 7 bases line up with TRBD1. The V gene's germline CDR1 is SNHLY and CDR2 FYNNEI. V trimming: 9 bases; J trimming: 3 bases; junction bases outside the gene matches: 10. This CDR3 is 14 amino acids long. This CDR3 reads CASKPGTAYYGYTF. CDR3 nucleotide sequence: TGTGCCAGTAAGCCCGGGACAGCATACTATGGCTACACCTTC.

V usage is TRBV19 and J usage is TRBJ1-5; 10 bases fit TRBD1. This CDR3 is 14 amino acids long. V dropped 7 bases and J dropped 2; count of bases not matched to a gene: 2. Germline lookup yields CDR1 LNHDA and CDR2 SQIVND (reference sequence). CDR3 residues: CASKGTGGNQPQHF. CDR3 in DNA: TGTGCCAGTAAGGGGACAGGGGGCAATCAGCCCCAGCATTTT.

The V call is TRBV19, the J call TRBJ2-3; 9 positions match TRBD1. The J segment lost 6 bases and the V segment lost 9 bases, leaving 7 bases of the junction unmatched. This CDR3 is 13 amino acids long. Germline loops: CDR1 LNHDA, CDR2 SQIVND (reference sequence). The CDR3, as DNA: TGTGCCAGCGAGGGACAGGGAGCCGATACGCAGTATTTT. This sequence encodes CASEGQGADTQYF.

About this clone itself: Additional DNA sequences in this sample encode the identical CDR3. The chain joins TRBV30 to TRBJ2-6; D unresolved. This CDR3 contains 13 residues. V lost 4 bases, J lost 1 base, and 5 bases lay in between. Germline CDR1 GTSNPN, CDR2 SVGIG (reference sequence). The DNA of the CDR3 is TGTGCCTGGACCCTTTCTGGGGCCAACGTCCTGACTTTC. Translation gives CAWTLSGANVLTF.

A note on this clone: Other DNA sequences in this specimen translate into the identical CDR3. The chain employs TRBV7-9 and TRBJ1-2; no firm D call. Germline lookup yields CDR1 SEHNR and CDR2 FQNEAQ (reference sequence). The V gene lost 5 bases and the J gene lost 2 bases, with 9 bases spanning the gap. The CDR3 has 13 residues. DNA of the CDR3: TGTGCCAGCAGCCACGGAGGGAACTATGGCTACACCTTC. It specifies CASSHGGNYGYTF. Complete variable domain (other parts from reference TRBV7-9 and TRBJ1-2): DTGVSQNPRHKITKRGQNVTFRCDPISEHNRLYWYRQTLGQGPEFLTYFQNEAQLEKSRLLSDRFSAERPKGSFSTLEIQRTEQGDSAMYLCASSHGGNYGYTFGSGTRLTVV.

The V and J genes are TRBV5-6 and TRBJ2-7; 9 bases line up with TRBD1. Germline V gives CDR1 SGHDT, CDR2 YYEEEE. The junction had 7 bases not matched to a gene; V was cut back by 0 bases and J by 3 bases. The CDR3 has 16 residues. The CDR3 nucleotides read TGTGCCAGCAGCTTGGCCGGGACAGGGAGACTCTACGAGCAGTACTTC. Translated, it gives CASSLAGTGRLYEQYF.

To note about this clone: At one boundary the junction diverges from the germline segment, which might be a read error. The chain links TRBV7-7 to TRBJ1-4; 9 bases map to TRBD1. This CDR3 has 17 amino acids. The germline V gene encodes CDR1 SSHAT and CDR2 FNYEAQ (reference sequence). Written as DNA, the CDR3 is TGTGCTAGCAGCGATCGGGACAGGGTGTATCCTAATGAAAAACTGTTTTTT. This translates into CASSDRDRVYPNEKLFF.

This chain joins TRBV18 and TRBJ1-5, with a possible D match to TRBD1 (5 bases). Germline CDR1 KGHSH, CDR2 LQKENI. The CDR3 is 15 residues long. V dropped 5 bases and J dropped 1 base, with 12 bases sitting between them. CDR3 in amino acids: CASSSGEWSNQPQHF. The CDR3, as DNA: TGTGCCAGCTCATCGGGGGAGTGGAGCAATCAGCCCCAGCATTTT.

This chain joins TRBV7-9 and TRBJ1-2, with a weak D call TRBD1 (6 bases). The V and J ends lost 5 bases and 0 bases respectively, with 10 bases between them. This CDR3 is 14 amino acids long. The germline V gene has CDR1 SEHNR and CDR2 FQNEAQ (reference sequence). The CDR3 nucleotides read TGTGCCAGCAGCCTCGGACAGTCTAACTATGGCTACACCTTC. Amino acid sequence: CASSLGQSNYGYTF.

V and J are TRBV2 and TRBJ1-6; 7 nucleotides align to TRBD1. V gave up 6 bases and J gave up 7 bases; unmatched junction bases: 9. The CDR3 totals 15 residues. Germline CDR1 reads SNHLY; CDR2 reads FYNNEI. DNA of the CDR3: TGTGCCAGCAGAGCTACGGGACAGCCAAATTCACCCCTCCACTTT. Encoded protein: CASRATGQPNSPLHF.

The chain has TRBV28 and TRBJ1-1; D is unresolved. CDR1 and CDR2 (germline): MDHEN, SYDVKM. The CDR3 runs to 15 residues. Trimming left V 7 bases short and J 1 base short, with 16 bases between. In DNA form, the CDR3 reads TGTGCCAGCACCCTTGGAGGCCACCCGAACACTGAAGCTTTCTTT. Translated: CASTLGGHPNTEAFF.

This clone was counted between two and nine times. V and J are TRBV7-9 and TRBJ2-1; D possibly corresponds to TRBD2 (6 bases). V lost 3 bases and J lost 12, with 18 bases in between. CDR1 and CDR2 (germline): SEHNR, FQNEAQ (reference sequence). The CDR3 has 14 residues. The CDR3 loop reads CASSFSAWDFGQFF. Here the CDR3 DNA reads TGTGCCAGCAGCTTCTCGGCCTGGGACTTCGGGCAGTTCTTC.

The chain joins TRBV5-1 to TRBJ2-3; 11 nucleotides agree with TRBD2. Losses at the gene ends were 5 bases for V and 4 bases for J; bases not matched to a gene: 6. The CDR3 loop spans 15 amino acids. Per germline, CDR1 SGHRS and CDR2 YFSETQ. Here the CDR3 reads CASSYSGGAADTQYF. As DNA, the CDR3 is TGCGCCAGCAGTTATAGCGGGGGGGCAGCAGATACGCAGTATTTT.

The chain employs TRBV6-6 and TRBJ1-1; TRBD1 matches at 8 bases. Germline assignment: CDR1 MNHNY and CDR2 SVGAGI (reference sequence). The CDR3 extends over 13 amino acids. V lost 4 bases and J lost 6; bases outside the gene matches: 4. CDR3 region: CASSLDRDAEAFF. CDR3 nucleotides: TGTGCCAGCAGTTTGGACAGGGACGCTGAAGCTTTCTTT.

The CDR3 coding sequence is TGCGCCAGCAGCTCCGGACTAGCGGGTTCCTACAATGAGCAGTTCTTC. Translated: CASSSGLAGSYNEQFF. This chain connects TRBV5-1 to TRBJ2-1; 11 bases agree with TRBD2. This CDR3 spans 16 amino acids. Germline loops: CDR1 SGHRS, CDR2 YFSETQ. V trimming: 3 bases; J trimming: 1 base; junction bases outside the gene matches: 3.

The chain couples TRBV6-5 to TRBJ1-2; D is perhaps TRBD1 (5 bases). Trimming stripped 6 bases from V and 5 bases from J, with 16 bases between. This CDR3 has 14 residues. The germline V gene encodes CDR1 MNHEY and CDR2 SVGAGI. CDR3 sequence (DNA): TGTGCCAGCAGCGGCAGGGTAGTAGAGTATGGCTACACCTTC. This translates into CASSGRVVEYGYTF.

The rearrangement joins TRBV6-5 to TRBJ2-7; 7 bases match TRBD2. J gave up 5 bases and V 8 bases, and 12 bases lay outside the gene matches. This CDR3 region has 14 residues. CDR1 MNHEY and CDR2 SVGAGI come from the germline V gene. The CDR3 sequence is CASWSAGVRDEQYV. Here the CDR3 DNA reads TGTGCCAGCTGGAGCGCGGGGGTGAGGGACGAGCAGTACGTC.

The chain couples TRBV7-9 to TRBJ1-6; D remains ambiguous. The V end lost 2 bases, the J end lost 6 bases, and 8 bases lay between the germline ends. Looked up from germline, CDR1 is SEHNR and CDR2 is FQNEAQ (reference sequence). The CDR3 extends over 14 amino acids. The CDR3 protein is CASSLSQINSPLHF. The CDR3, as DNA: TGTGCCAGCAGCTTAAGTCAGATTAATTCACCCCTCCACTTT.

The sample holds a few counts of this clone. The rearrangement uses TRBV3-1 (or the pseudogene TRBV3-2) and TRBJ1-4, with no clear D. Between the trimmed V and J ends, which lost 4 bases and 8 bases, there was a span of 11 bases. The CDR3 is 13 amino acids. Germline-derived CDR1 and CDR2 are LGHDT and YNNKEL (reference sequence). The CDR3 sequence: CASSRFMSEKLFF. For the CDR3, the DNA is TGTGCCAGCAGCCGGTTTATGAGCGAAAAACTGTTTTTT.

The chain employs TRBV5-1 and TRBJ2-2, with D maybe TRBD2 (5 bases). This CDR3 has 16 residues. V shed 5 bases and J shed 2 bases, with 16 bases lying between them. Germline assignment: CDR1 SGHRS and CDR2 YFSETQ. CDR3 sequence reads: CASRVGLGRNTGELFF. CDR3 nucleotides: TGCGCCAGCAGAGTTGGGTTGGGGAGAAACACCGGGGAGCTGTTTTTT.

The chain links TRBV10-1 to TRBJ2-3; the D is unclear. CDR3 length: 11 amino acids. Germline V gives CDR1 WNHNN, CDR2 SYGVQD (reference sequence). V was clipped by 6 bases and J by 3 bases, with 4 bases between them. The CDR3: CASSQTDTQYF. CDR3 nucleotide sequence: TGCGCCAGCAGCCAGACAGATACGCAGTATTTT.

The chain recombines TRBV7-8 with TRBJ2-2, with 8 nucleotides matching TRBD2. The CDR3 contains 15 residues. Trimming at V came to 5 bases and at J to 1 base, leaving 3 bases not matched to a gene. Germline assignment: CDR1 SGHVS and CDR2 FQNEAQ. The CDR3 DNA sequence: TGTGCCAGCAGCCCTCTAGCGGGGAACACCGGGGAGCTGTTTTTT. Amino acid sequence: CASSPLAGNTGELFF.

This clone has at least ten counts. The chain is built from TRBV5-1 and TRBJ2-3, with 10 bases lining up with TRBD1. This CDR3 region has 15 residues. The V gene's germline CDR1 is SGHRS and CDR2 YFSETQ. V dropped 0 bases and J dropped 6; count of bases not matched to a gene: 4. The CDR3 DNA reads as TGCGCCAGCAGCTTGGGGACAGGGGGTGAGGATACGCAGTATTTT. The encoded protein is CASSLGTGGEDTQYF.

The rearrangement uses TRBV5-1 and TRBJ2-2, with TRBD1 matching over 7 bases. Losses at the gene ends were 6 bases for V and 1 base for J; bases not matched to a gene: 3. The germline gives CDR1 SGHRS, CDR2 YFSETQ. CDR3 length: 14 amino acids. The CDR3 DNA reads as TGCGCCAGCACCCGGACAGGGAACACCGGGGAGCTGTTTTTT. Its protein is CASTRTGNTGELFF.

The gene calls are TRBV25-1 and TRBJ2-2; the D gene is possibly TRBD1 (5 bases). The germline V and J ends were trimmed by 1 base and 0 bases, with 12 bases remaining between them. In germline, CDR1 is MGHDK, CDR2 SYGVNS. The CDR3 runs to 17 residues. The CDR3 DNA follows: TGTGCCAGCAGTGAATTTGCGGTACAGGCGAACACCGGGGAGCTGTTTTTT. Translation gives CASSEFAVQANTGELFF.

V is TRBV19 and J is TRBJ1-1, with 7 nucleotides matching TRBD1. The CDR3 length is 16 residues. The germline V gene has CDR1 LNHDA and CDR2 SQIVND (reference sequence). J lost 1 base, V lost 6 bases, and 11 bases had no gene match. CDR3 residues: CASRGDRGFRNTEAFF. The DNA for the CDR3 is TGTGCCAGTAGGGGGGACAGAGGGTTCAGGAACACTGAAGCTTTCTTT.

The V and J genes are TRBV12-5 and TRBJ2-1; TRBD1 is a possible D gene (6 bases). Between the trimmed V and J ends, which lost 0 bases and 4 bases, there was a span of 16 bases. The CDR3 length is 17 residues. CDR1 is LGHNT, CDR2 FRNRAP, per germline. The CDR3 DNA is TGTGCTAGTGGTTTGGTAATGGGCAGGGGTGGGTACAATGAGCAGTTCTTC. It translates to CASGLVMGRGGYNEQFF.

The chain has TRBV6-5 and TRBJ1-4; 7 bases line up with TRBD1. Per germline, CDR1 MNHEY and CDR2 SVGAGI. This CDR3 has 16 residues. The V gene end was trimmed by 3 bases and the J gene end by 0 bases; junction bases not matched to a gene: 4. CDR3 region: CASSYRQGATNEKLFF. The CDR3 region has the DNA TGTGCCAGCAGTTATCGACAGGGAGCAACTAATGAAAAACTGTTTTTT.